This record covers a single T cell receptor (beta chain). The sample belongs to a study of blood T cell repertoires in COVID-19. Looking at the study overall: Sources were T cells, B-cell-depleted T cells, or PBMCs; the material itself was cDNA or gDNA.

Assay: immunoSEQ multiplex PCR; the TCRdb copy retains only in-frame clones and omits some. The table records 160,000 or so clones, under 90% of them present only once. Material for sequencing was peripheral blood. The receptor was isolated from a woman older than 75 with acute or convalescent COVID-19.

The CDR3 sequence: CASSEQLLGGTGELFF. CDR3 coding DNA: TGTGCCAGTAGTGAACAGTTACTGGGGGGAACCGGGGAGCTGTTTTTT. This chain links TRBV19 with TRBJ2-2, with a possible D match to TRBD2 (6 bases). V lost 5 bases and J lost 5, with 18 bases in between. The CDR3 has 16 amino acids. From germline, CDR1 is LNHDA and CDR2 SQIVND (reference sequence).